Below, 14 T cell receptor beta chains from the same sample are listed, as sequenced in a study of T cell changes during pregnancy in multiple sclerosis. TCRdb's table, derived via immunoSEQ multiplex PCR, lists solely in-frame clones and lacks some. The table lists 70,000 to 95,000 clones, 90% to 95% of them singletons. Sequencing used peripheral blood, obtained in the third trimester of pregnancy. The source of these receptors is a female donor with multiple sclerosis, enrolled in a pregnancy study.

The V gene is TRBV27, the J gene TRBJ1-5, with no clear D. The germline V gene has CDR1 MNHEY and CDR2 SMNVEV (reference sequence). This CDR3 is 17 amino acids long. V dropped 3 bases and J dropped 0 bases, with 15 bases sitting between them. The CDR3 loop reads CASSFRSTGYSNQPQHF. The CDR3 DNA reads as TGTGCCAGCAGTTTTAGGTCGACGGGGTATAGCAATCAGCCCCAGCATTTT.

The gene calls are TRBV7-9 and TRBJ2-3; 9 bases align to TRBD2. Looked up from germline, CDR1 is SEHNR and CDR2 is FQNEAQ (reference sequence). This CDR3 has 15 residues. Trimming took 4 bases from V and 4 from J; bases not matched to a gene: 6. Here the CDR3 DNA reads TGTGCCAGCAGCTCAAATAGCGGGAGCGCAGATACGCAGTATTTT. It yields the protein CASSSNSGSADTQYF.

The chain is built from TRBV10-3 and TRBJ2-7; D gene ambiguous. V lost 2 bases to trimming and J lost 3 bases, with 8 bases between them. CDR1 and CDR2 from the germline V gene are ENHRY and SYGVKD. The CDR3 sequence is 13 residues long. CDR3 sequence (DNA): TGTGCCATCAGTGAGGGTTTCGGCTACGAGCAGTACTTC. The encoded protein is CAISEGFGYEQYF.

The chain recombines TRBV6-5 with TRBJ2-2; 8 bases are a match to TRBD1. The CDR3 covers 15 residues. Germline trimming cut 4 bases from V and 3 bases from J; bases unmatched to any gene: 4. The germline V gene encodes CDR1 MNHEY and CDR2 SVGAGI. CDR3 residues: CASSWTGFDTGELFF. The CDR3 coding sequence is TGTGCCAGCAGTTGGACAGGGTTCGACACCGGGGAGCTGTTTTTT.

The J gene is TRBJ1-2, the V gene TRBV7-9, with 9 positions matching TRBD1. The V segment lost 4 bases and the J segment 2 bases; nucleotides outside the gene matches: 5. Germline assignment: CDR1 SEHNR and CDR2 FQNEAQ (reference sequence). There are 15 residues in the CDR3. CDR3 residues: CASSSGQGINYGYTF. The CDR3 DNA reads TGTGCCAGCAGCTCAGGACAGGGGATAAACTATGGCTACACCTTC.

The chain links TRBV5-4 to TRBJ1-1, with D maybe TRBD1 (6 bases). This CDR3 spans 14 amino acids. Germline V gives CDR1 SGHNT, CDR2 YYREEE (reference sequence). Between the trimmed V and J ends, which lost 4 bases and 3 bases, there was a span of 13 bases. CDR3: CASSPRQVHTEAFF. Written as DNA, the CDR3 is TGTGCCAGCAGCCCCCGACAGGTCCACACTGAAGCTTTCTTT.

V is TRBV28 and J is TRBJ1-1; 9 nucleotides match TRBD1. Germline values: CDR1 MDHEN, CDR2 SYDVKM. The CDR3 has 13 amino acids. The V and J ends lost 11 bases and 4 bases, in that order; junction bases with no gene match: 8. The CDR3 sequence: CAGGTGFGTEAFF. CDR3 DNA: TGTGCCGGAGGGACAGGGTTCGGCACTGAAGCTTTCTTT. Complete variable domain (other parts from reference TRBV28 and TRBJ1-1): DVKVTQSSRYLVKRTGEKVFLECVQDMDHENMFWYRQDPGLGLRLIYFSYDVKMKEKGDIPEGYSVSREKKERFSLILESASTNQTSMYLCAGGTGFGTEAFFGQGTRLTVV.

The chain employs TRBV14 and TRBJ1-2, with a tentative D call TRBD1 (6 bases). Trimming left V 4 bases short and J 1 base short, with 10 bases between. CDR1 and CDR2 (germline): SGHDN, FVKESK. CDR3 length: 14 residues. The CDR3 sequence is CASSPMDSNYGYTF. The CDR3 nucleotides read TGTGCCAGCAGCCCCATGGACAGTAACTATGGCTACACCTTC.

V is TRBV13 and J is TRBJ2-2; D is possibly TRBD1 (6 bases). The germline gives CDR1 PRHDT, CDR2 FYEKMQ (reference sequence). The V and J ends lost 1 base and 5 bases respectively, with 14 bases between them. The CDR3 is 16 residues long. The CDR3 bases are TGTGCCAGCAGCTTAGAACTCCGGGGACAAACCGGGGAGCTGTTTTTT. It yields the protein CASSLELRGQTGELFF.

The chain combines TRBV2 with TRBJ2-7; TRBD1 matches 7 bases. CDR3 length: 12 residues. Germline V gives CDR1 SNHLY, CDR2 FYNNEI. V lost 4 bases, J lost 6 bases, and 3 bases stayed unmatched. This chain's CDR3 is CASSADRAEQYF. CDR3 nucleotide sequence: TGTGCCAGCAGTGCCGACAGGGCCGAGCAGTACTTC.

The chain carries TRBV9 and TRBJ2-1; 7 bases fit TRBD2. CDR1 is SGDLS, CDR2 YYNGEE, per germline. V lost 3 bases and J lost 6; bases outside the gene matches: 3. There are 13 residues in the CDR3. The CDR3 DNA is TGTGCCAGCAGCGGCGGGAGTATCAATGAGCAGTTCTTC. Translated, it gives CASSGGSINEQFF.

The rearrangement links TRBV5-6 to TRBJ2-3; possibly TRBD2 for D (5 bases). V was trimmed by 3 bases and J by 1 base, leaving 15 bases between them. The CDR3 is 16 residues long. In germline, CDR1 is SGHDT, CDR2 YYEEEE. CDR3 sequence reads: CASSSGLGSGTDTQYF. The DNA of the CDR3 is TGTGCCAGCAGCTCCGGACTGGGCTCGGGCACAGATACGCAGTATTTT. Variable domain in full (rest from reference TRBV5-6 and TRBJ2-3): DAGVTQSPTHLIKTRGQQVTLRCSPKSGHDTVSWYQQALGQGPQFIFQYYEEEERQRGNFPDRFSGHQFPNYSSELNVNALLLGDSALYLCASSSGLGSGTDTQYFGPGTRLTVL.

This clone was picked up one time. The chain couples TRBV7-2 to TRBJ2-3, with 7 positions matching TRBD1. Germline V gene sequence: CDR1 SGHTA, CDR2 FQGNSA. The CDR3 consists of 14 residues. V lost 3 bases, J lost 6 bases, and 6 bases stayed unmatched. The DNA for the CDR3 is TGTGCCAGCAGCTTGGACAGGCGACGGGATACGCAGTATTTT. As protein: CASSLDRRRDTQYF.

V usage is TRBV25-1 and J usage is TRBJ2-1; TRBD2 matches at 13 bases. Germline V gives CDR1 MGHDK, CDR2 SYGVNS. The J segment lost 6 bases and the V segment lost 3 bases, leaving 11 bases of the junction unmatched. The CDR3 is 18 residues long. The CDR3 protein is CASSDLGLAGTVGNEQFF. CDR3 nucleotide sequence: TGTGCCAGCAGTGACCTGGGACTAGCGGGAACGGTTGGCAATGAGCAGTTCTTC.